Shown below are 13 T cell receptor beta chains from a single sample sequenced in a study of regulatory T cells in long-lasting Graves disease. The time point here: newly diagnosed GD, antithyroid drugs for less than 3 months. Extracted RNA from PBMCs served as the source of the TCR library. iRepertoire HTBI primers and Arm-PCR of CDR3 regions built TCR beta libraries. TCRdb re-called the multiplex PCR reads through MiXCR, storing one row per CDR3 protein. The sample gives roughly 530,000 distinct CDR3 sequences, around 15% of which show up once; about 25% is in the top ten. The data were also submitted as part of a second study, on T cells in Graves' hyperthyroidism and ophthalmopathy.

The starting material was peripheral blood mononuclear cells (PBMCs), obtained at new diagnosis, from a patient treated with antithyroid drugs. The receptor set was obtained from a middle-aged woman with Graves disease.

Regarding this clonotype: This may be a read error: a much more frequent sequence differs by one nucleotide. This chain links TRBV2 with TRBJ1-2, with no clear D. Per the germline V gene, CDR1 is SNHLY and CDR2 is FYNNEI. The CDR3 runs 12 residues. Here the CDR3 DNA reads TGTGCCAGCGGTGATTGGGCCTATGGCTACACCTTC. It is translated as CASGDWAYGYTF. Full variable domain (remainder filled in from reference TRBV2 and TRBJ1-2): EPEVTQTPSHQVTQMGQEVILRCVPISNHLYFYWYRQILGQKVEFLVSFYNNEISEKSEIFDDQFSVERPDGSNFTLKIRSTKLEDSAMYFCASGDWAYGYTFGSGTRLTVV.

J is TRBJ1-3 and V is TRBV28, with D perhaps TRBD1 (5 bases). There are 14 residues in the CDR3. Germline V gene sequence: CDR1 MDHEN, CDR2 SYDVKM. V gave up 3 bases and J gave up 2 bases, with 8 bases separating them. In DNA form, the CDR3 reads TGTGCCAGCAGTTTCGGGGGGGCTGGAAACACCATATATTTT. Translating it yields CASSFGGAGNTIYF.

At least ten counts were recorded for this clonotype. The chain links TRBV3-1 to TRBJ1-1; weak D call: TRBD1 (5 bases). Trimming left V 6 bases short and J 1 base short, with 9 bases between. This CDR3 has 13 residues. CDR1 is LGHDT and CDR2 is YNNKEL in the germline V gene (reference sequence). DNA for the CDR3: TGTGCCAGCAGTCAAACAGGGAACACTGAAGCTTTCTTT. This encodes CASSQTGNTEAFF.

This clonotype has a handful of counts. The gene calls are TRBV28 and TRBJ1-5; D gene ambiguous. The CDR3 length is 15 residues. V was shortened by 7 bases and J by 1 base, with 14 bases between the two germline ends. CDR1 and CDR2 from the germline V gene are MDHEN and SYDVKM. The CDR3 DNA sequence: TGTGCCAGCACCCCTCTTGGGCAAAGCAATCAGCCCCAGCATTTT. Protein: CASTPLGQSNQPQHF.

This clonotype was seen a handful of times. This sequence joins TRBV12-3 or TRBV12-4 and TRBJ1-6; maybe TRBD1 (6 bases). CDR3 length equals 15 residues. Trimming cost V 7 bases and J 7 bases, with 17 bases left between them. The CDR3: CASIMGGARNSPLHF. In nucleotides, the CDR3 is TGTGCCAGCATCATGGGGGGGGCGCGGAATTCACCCCTCCACTTT.

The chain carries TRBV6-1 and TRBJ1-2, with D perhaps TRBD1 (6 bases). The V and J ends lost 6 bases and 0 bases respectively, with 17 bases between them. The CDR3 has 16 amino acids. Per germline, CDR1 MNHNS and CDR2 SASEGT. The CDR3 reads CASRLDGGSANYGYTF. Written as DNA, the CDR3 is TGTGCCAGCAGGTTGGATGGGGGCAGTGCTAACTATGGCTACACCTTC.

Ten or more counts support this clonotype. The CDR3 DNA is TGTGCCAGCAGCTTAGGAGCGGGGGGGCGCGAGACCCAGTACTTC. It yields the protein CASSLGAGGRETQYF. The chain combines TRBV11-2 with TRBJ2-5; 10 bases are a match to TRBD2. Germline V lookup: CDR1 SGHAT, CDR2 FQNNGV. V shed 1 base, J shed 5 bases, and the junction held 4 bases outside the gene matches. The CDR3 sequence is 15 residues long.

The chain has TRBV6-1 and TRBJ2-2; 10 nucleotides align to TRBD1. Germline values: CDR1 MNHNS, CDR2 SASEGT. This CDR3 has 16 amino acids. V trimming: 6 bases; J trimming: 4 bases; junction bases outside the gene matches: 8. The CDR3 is CASSPGQGGSTGELFF. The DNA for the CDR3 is TGTGCCAGCAGCCCCGGACAGGGGGGGTCCACCGGGGAGCTGTTTTTT.

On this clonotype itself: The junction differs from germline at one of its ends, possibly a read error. CDR3 protein: CASSYSRGTETFF. Here the CDR3 DNA reads TGTGCCAGCAGTTACTCGAGAGGGACTGAAACTTTCTTT. The V call is TRBV6-5, the J call TRBJ1-1, with a tentative D call TRBD1 (5 bases). This CDR3 has 13 residues. Germline CDR1 MNHEY, CDR2 SVGAGI.

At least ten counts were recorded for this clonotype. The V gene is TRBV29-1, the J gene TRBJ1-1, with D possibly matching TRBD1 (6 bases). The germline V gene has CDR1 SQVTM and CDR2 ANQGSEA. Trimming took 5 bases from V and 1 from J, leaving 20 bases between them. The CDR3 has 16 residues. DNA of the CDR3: TGCAGCGTTCCACCGGGCGGACAGATTCCGAACACTGAAGCTTTCTTT. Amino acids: CSVPPGGQIPNTEAFF.

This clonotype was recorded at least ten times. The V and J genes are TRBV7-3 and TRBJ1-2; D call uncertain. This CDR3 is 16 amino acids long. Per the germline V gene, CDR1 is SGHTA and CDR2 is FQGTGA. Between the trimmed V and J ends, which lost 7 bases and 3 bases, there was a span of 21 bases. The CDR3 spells CASTTSWAGEDYGYTF. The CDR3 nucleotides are TGTGCCAGCACCACCTCCTGGGCAGGTGAAGACTATGGCTACACCTTC.

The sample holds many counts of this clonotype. CDR3 loop: CASSPNGMNTEAFF. In nucleotides, the CDR3 is TGTGCCAGCTCACCAAACGGCATGAACACTGAAGCTTTCTTT. This chain uses TRBV18 with TRBJ1-1; D ambiguous. CDR1 is KGHSH, CDR2 LQKENI, per germline. Trimming left V 2 bases short and J 0 bases short, with 7 bases between. The CDR3 loop spans 14 amino acids. The full variable domain, completed using reference TRBV18 and TRBJ1-1, is NAGVMQNPRHLVRRRGQEARLRCSPMKGHSHVYWYRQLPEEGLKFMVYLQKENIIDESGMPKERFSAEFPKEGPSILRIQQVVRGDSAAYFCASSPNGMNTEAFFGQGTRLTVV.

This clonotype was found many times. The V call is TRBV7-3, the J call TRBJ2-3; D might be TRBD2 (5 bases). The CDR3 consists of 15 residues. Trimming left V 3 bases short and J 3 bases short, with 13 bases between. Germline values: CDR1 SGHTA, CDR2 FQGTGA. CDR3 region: CASSLSIGVTDTQYF. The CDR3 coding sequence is TGTGCCAGCAGCTTGTCGATCGGGGTTACAGATACGCAGTATTTT.